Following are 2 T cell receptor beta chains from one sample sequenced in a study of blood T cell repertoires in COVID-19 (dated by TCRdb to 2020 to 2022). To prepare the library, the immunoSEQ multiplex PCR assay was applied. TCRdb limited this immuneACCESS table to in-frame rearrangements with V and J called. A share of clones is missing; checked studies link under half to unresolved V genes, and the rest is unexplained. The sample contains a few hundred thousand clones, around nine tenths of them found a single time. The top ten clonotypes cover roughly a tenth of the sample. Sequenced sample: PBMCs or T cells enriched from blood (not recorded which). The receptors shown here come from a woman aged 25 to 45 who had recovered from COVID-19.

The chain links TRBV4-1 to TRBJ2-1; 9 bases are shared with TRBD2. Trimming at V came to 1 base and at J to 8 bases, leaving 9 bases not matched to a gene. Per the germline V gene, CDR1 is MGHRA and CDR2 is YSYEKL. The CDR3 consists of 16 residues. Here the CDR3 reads CASSQAEREVFDEQFF. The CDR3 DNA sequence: TGCGCCAGCAGCCAAGCTGAGCGGGAGGTTTTCGATGAGCAGTTCTTC.

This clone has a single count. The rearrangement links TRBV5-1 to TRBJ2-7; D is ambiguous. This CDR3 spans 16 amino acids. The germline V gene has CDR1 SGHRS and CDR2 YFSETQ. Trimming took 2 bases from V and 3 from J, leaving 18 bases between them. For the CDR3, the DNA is TGCGCCAGCAGCTTCGATTCCTTCAGCCAGGACTACGAGCAGTACTTC. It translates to CASSFDSFSQDYEQYF. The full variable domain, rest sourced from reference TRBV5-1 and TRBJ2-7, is KAGVTQTPRYLIKTRGQQVTLSCSPISGHRSVSWYQQTPGQGLQFLFEYFSETQRNKGNFPGRFSGRQFSNSRSEMNVSTLELGDSALYLCASSFDSFSQDYEQYFGPGTRLTVT.